This T cell receptor (beta chain) is drawn from a study of vaccination effects on CD4 cells after COVID-19. The V gene's germline CDR1 is MDHEN and CDR2 SYDVKM. CDR3 length: 14 amino acids. The germline V and J ends were trimmed by 3 bases and 8 bases, with 16 bases remaining between them. ViraFEST assay sequencing came after antigen-specific CD4+ T cells were expanded with viral peptide pools. Culture proceeded for more than 8 days, and CD4+ T cells were then isolated. Vaccine recipients had no previous SARS-CoV-2 infection; their nucleocapsid antibodies were negative. Each culture had half its medium swapped for IL-2 medium on days 3 and 7. Regarding this clone: The antigen remains unidentified.

The assay was immunoSEQ multiplex PCR, and TCRdb's table has in-frame clones only and misses some. The sample holds 65,000 to 90,000 clones; about 70% are singletons and the top ten take over 2.5%. The receptor comes from a human donor who received a COVID-19 vaccine. Material: CD4+ T cells from PBMCs cultured with HCoV-NL63 spike peptides, obtained before COVID-19 vaccination. V gene TRBV28 combines with J gene TRBJ1-2; maybe TRBD1 (6 bases). CDR3 residues: CASSFVSGASGYTF. The CDR3 DNA reads as TGTGCCAGCAGTTTTGTTTCGGGGGCCTCCGGCTACACCTTC.